This entry lists 6 T cell receptor beta chains sequenced from one sample in a study of blood T cells in healthy people across ages. A second about 6 to 12 cycle PCR used barcoded and J-beta primers. TCRdb re-derived calls from the 5' RACE reads in MiXCR, one entry per CDR3 protein. The sample includes around 990,000 distinct CDR3 sequences, less than 25% seen only once; the top ten take less than 0.85%. These sequences were also reported in another study, on T cells of mothers and their children.

The sequencing sample was made of blood. These receptors were obtained from a girl under 10 years old in good health.

This clonotype was counted only a few times. The V call is TRBV25-1, the J call TRBJ2-5; D possibly corresponds to TRBD1 (6 bases). The J call may be incorrect, as the DNA end agrees better with TRBJ2-7. Germline CDR1 reads MGHDK; CDR2 reads SYGVNS. The CDR3 spans 15 residues. For the CDR3, the DNA is TGTGCCAGCAGTGAACCCGGACAGTCGAACTACGAGCAGTACTTC. Protein: CASSEPGQSNYEQYF.

The chain carries TRBV10-3 and TRBJ2-7; maybe TRBD1 (6 bases). V lost 6 bases and J 3 bases, leaving 9 bases between the germline ends. The CDR3 extends over 12 amino acids. Germline assignment: CDR1 ENHRY and CDR2 SYGVKD. The CDR3 region is CAIRDSLYEQYF. The DNA of the CDR3 is TGTGCCATCAGGGACAGCCTCTACGAGCAGTACTTC.

The chain combines TRBV12-3 or TRBV12-4 with TRBJ1-1, with D possibly being TRBD1 (6 bases). The V and J ends lost 4 bases and 2 bases respectively, with 17 bases between them. The CDR3 runs 16 residues. CDR3 residues: CASSSLGRGVNTEAFF. The CDR3 nucleotides read TGTGCCAGCAGTTCCTTGGGAAGGGGGGTCAACACTGAAGCTTTCTTT.

This clonotype was counted only a few times. The rearrangement joins TRBV20-1 to TRBJ2-4; tentative D call: TRBD2 (5 bases). This CDR3 contains 14 residues. In germline, CDR1 is DFQATT, CDR2 SNEGSKA (reference sequence). Trimming removed 1 base from V and 1 base from J, with 8 bases in between. The CDR3 DNA reads as TGCAGTGCTAGAGCGAGGGAGGCCAAAAACATTCAGTACTTC. It yields the protein CSARAREAKNIQYF.

The sample holds a few counts of this clonotype. V and J are TRBV4-3 and TRBJ2-3; D might be TRBD1 or TRBD2, each matching 5 bases. Trimming removed 6 bases from V and 2 bases from J, with 15 bases in between. Germline values: CDR1 LGHNA, CDR2 YSLEER. This CDR3 is built from 15 residues. Written as DNA, the CDR3 is TGCGCCAGCAGTCCGGATGGGGGATCCACAGATACGCAGTATTTT. Its protein is CASSPDGGSTDTQYF.

CDR3 in amino acids: CASSLMALGGYTF. The CDR3 nucleotides are TGTGCCAGCAGCTTAATGGCCTTAGGGGGCTACACCTTC. The chain is built from TRBV7-9 and TRBJ1-2; no definite D call. V was shortened by 2 bases and J by 8 bases, with 12 bases between the two germline ends. This CDR3 has 13 amino acids. Per the germline V gene, CDR1 is SEHNR and CDR2 is FQNEAQ (reference sequence).